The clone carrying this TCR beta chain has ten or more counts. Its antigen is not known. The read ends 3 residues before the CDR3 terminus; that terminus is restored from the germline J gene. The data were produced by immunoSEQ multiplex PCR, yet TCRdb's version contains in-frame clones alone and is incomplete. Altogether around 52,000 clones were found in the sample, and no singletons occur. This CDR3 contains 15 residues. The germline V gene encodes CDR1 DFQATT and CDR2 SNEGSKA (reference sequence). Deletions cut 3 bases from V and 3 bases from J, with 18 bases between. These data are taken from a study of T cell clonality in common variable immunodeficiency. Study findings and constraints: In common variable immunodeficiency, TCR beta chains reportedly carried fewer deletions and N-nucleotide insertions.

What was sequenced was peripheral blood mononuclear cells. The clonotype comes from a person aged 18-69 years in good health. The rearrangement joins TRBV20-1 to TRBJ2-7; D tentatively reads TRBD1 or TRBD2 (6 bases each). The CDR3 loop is CSAREGHTASYEQYF. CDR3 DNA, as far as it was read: TGCAGTGCTAGGGAGGGACACACTGCGAGCTACGAG.